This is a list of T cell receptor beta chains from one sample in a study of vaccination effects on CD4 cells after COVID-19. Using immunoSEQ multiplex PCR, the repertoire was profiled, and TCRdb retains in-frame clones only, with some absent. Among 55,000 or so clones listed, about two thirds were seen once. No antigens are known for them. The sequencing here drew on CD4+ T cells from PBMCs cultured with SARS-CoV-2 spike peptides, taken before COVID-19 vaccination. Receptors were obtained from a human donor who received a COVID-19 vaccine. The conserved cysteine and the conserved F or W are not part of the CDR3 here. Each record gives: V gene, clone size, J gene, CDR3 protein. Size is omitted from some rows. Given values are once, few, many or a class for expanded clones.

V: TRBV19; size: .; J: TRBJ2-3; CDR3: ASAATLSTDTQY
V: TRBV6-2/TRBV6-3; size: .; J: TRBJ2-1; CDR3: ASSLLGHVYYNEQF
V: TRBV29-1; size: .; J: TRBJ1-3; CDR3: SVRTWSGNTIY
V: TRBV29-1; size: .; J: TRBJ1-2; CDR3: SVVLMRGNYGYT
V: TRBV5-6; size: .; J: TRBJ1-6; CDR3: ASSPYRGGNSPLH
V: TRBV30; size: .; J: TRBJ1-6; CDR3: AWSVPGNGAASPLH
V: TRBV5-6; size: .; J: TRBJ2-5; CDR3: ASSLGGGVPSETQY
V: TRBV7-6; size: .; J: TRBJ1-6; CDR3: ASSLTSGDSPLH
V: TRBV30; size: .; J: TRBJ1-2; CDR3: AWTLRGLSGGYT
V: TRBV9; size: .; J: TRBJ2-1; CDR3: ASSSRQTSANNEQF
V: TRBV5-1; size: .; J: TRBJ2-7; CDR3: ASSLTGSYEQY
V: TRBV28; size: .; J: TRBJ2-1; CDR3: ASSFGSREQF
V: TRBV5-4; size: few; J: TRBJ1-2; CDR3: ASSLAGGYGYT
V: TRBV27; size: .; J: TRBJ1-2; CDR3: ASSPAGAWYGYT
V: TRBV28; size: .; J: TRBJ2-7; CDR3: ASTLQGDHEQY
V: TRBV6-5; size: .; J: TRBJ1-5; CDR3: ASRPSTWGNQPQH
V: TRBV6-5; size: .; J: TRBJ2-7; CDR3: ASSYPSPGGTYEQY
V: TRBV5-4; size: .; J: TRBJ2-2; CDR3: ASSFGLSEGANTGELF
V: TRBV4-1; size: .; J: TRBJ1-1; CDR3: ASSPGYEAF
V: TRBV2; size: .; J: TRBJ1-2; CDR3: ASSERVHYT
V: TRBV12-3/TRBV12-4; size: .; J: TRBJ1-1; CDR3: ASSSAMNTEAF